The text below deals with one T cell receptor beta chain. What it binds is unknown. The read is 3 residues too short to cover the CDR3 end, so that end is filled in from the germline J gene. The data were taken from a study of T cells in women clearing cervical HPV infection. Findings and caveats of the study: Combining TCR richness with V gene abundances gave roughly 0.8 AUC.

Sequencing was performed with immunoSEQ multiplex PCR; in TCRdb, only in-frame clones are kept and a portion is missing. The sample includes approximately 31,000 clones. The CDR3 consists of 15 residues. CDR1 and CDR2 (germline): MNHEY, SMNVEV (reference sequence). After removal of 2 bases from V and 6 bases from J, the junction contained 7 bases not matched to a gene. This rearrangement joins TRBV27 to TRBJ2-1, with 7 bases lining up with TRBD2. Sequencing was done on a sample of blood buffy coat. This receptor was identified in a woman aged 18-70 years with a cervical HPV16 infection that either progressed to CIN3+ or cleared (not recorded which). The CDR3 loop reads CASSLVSSGLNEQFF. The CDR3 DNA, read in part, is TGTGCCAGCAGTTTAGTGTCTAGCGGTCTCAATGAG.